The TCR beta chain under discussion was sequenced for a study of blood T cell repertoires in COVID-19. Trimming removed 4 bases from V and 1 base from J, with 11 bases in between. Germline CDR1 is SGHRS and CDR2 is YFSETQ. The CDR3 loop spans 14 amino acids. Authors' data handling: By means of reference gene primer amplification, nucleated cell counts were estimated. TCRdb keeps only in-frame clones here, not all; method: immunoSEQ multiplex PCR. V and J calls and clone size are given by that table; D and trimming were obtained from the DNA. The table has 250,000 or so clones, more than 75% seen once.

This chain connects TRBV5-1 to TRBJ1-1, with D hard to call. The sample was peripheral blood. The TCR originated in a man at least 80 years old with acute or convalescent COVID-19. The chain's CDR3 is CASSPGGENTEAFF. As DNA, the CDR3 is TGCGCCAGCAGCCCGGGCGGGGAGAACACTGAAGCTTTCTTT. Based on the CDR3 plus reference TRBV5-1 and TRBJ1-1, the full variable domain is KAGVTQTPRYLIKTRGQQVTLSCSPISGHRSVSWYQQTPGQGLQFLFEYFSETQRNKGNFPGRFSGRQFSNSRSEMNVSTLELGDSALYLCASSPGGENTEAFFGQGTRLTVV.